Presented here are 3 T cell receptor beta chains from one specimen sequenced in a study of brain T cells in children with intractable seizures. Time point denoted: blood from clinic visit 5 months post-surgery; TSC patient then seizure free. Here immunoSEQ multiplex PCR was the method, and the copy in TCRdb shows in-frame clones only, minus some. The top ten clones hold around 6% of a sample with about 340,000 clones, 93% of them seen once. The sample was peripheral blood, taken 5 to 6 months after surgery. These receptors were taken from a boy younger than two with tuberous sclerosis and intractable seizures.

V usage is TRBV5-3 and J usage is TRBJ2-3; no firm D call. TRBV5-3 is an ORF, with its function uncertain. The CDR3 covers 14 residues. The ends were cut back, 4 bases at V and 2 bases at J, with 11 bases in the middle. CDR3: CARSPDGVTDTQYF. The CDR3 DNA reads TGTGCCAGAAGCCCGGACGGAGTCACAGATACGCAGTATTTT.

This clone was counted once. The rearrangement joins TRBV15 to TRBJ1-2, with D possibly matching TRBD1 (5 bases). The CDR3 loop spans 18 amino acids. Per germline, CDR1 LNHNV and CDR2 YYDKDF (reference sequence). V lost 1 base to trimming and J lost 5 bases, with 23 bases between them. The CDR3 DNA reads TGTGCCACCAGCAGAGCGCCGGGAAGGACCTACGGGGGGTATGGCTACACCTTC. The encoded protein is CATSRAPGRTYGGYGYTF.

The V call is TRBV5-6, the J call TRBJ2-1; D ambiguous. In germline, CDR1 is SGHDT, CDR2 YYEEEE. The CDR3 totals 14 residues. V dropped 4 bases and J dropped 0 bases, with 8 bases sitting between them. The CDR3 DNA reads TGTGCCAGCAGCGCAGGTCTCTCCTACAATGAGCAGTTCTTC. Amino acids: CASSAGLSYNEQFF.